This passage covers 15 T cell receptor beta chains from one sample sequenced in a study of T cells after yellow fever vaccination. TCRdb re-called the 5' RACE reads with MiXCR, one entry per CDR3 protein. The table shows hundreds of thousands of distinct CDR3 sequences, with 15% to 20% occurring only once. The sequenced sample was PBMCs, obtained 15 days after the yellow fever booster vaccination. The receptor source for this set is a man aged 25-45 years who received the YFV17D yellow fever vaccine.

V and J are TRBV10-3 and TRBJ2-1; 7 positions match TRBD2. The CDR3 loop spans 15 amino acids. Germline CDR1 reads ENHRY; CDR2 reads SYGVKD. The trim removed 3 bases at V and 7 bases at J, leaving 9 bases unmatched. CDR3 DNA: TGTGCCATCAGTGACACGGGACTGCGGGAGAATGAGCAGTTCTTC. Its translation is CAISDTGLRENEQFF.

This chain joins TRBV5-1 and TRBJ2-1; 7 nucleotides align to TRBD1. Germline V gives CDR1 SGHRS, CDR2 YFSETQ. The CDR3 extends over 15 amino acids. J was trimmed by 4 bases and V by 4 bases; bases with no gene match: 8. The CDR3: CASSREGGLYNEQFF. CDR3 in DNA: TGCGCCAGCAGCCGGGAAGGGGGCTTATACAATGAGCAGTTCTTC.

This clonotype was counted between two and nine times. V usage is TRBV28 and J usage is TRBJ1-2; weak D call: TRBD1 (5 bases). Germline CDR1 and CDR2: MDHEN and SYDVKM. Trimming removed 8 bases at V and 7 bases at J, with 11 bases between. CDR3 length equals 11 residues. The CDR3 here is CASGDRGGYTF. The CDR3, as DNA: TGTGCCAGCGGGGACCGAGGTGGCTACACCTTC.

This clonotype was detected once. V gene TRBV18 combines with J gene TRBJ2-7, with a possible D match to TRBD2 (6 bases). V was cut by 6 bases and J by 2 bases, with 14 bases left in between. This CDR3 spans 14 amino acids. The germline gives CDR1 KGHSH, CDR2 LQKENI. The CDR3 nucleotides read TGTGCCAGCTCGAGTCGGGTAGCGGCCTACGAGCAGTACTTC. Translation gives CASSSRVAAYEQYF.

This chain uses TRBV12-3 or TRBV12-4 with TRBJ2-3, with D perhaps TRBD1 or TRBD2 (5 bases each). V shed 7 bases and J shed 6 bases, with 29 bases lying between them. The CDR3 covers 18 residues. The CDR3 DNA reads TGTGCCAGCATTCCCACTCCGGGGCTCGTATCCCTGCGGGATACGCAGTATTTT. Residues: CASIPTPGLVSLRDTQYF.

The sample holds a few counts of this clonotype. J is TRBJ2-1 and V is TRBV12-3 or TRBV12-4; 7 bases align to TRBD2. J gave up 0 bases and V 6 bases, and 11 bases lay outside the gene matches. This CDR3 is 17 amino acids long. CDR3: CASRPTGGGSSYNEQFF. CDR3 coding DNA: TGTGCCAGCAGGCCTACAGGCGGGGGAAGCTCCTACAATGAGCAGTTCTTC.

The chain is built from TRBV9 and TRBJ2-7; TRBD1 matches 7 bases. This CDR3 has 15 residues. With 4 bases clipped from V and 4 bases from J, the junction kept 11 bases outside the gene matches. Germline V lookup: CDR1 SGDLS, CDR2 YYNGEE. CDR3 nucleotides: TGTGCCAGCAGCTCAACCGACAGGGTCGGTTACGAGCAGTACTTC. It encodes CASSSTDRVGYEQYF.

This clonotype was detected only a few times. The chain couples TRBV28 to TRBJ1-6; 9 bases are shared with TRBD1. Germline V gene lookup returns CDR1 MDHEN and CDR2 SYDVKM. V trimming: 7 bases; J trimming: 3 bases; junction bases outside the gene matches: 16. The CDR3 is 19 residues long. The CDR3 bases are TGTGCCAGCATCGGTGGACAGGGGACTTCAACCAACTATAATTCACCCCTCCACTTT. Translated, it gives CASIGGQGTSTNYNSPLHF. Looking up the rest from reference TRBV28 and TRBJ1-6 gives the full variable domain: DVKVTQSSRYLVKRTGEKVFLECVQDMDHENMFWYRQDPGLGLRLIYFSYDVKMKEKGDIPEGYSVSREKKERFSLILESASTNQTSMYLCASIGGQGTSTNYNSPLHFGNGTRLTVT.

This clonotype was recorded a few times. The rearrangement uses TRBV29-1 and TRBJ1-1, with D maybe TRBD1 (6 bases). The CDR3 is 14 amino acids. Germline-derived CDR1 and CDR2 are SQVTM and ANQGSEA. V dropped 4 bases and J dropped 7 bases, with 19 bases sitting between them. The CDR3 DNA reads TGCAGCGTTGTCCTCCGGGAACAGGGTCTTGAAGCTTTCTTT. Its protein product is CSVVLREQGLEAFF.

This clonotype has only a few counts. The rearrangement joins TRBV6-1 to TRBJ2-1; no reliable D call. The germline gives CDR1 MNHNS, CDR2 SASEGT. V was shortened by 7 bases and J by 0 bases, with 7 bases between the two germline ends. This CDR3 contains 13 residues. CDR3 sequence reads: CASIRVSYNEQFF. The CDR3 bases are TGTGCCAGCATCCGCGTCTCCTACAATGAGCAGTTCTTC.

Ten or more counts support this clonotype. The chain uses TRBV20-1 and TRBJ2-5; D is unresolved. The germline V and J ends were trimmed by 5 bases and 0 bases, with 10 bases remaining between them. This CDR3 comprises 13 residues. Germline loops: CDR1 DFQATT, CDR2 SNEGSKA (reference sequence). In DNA form, the CDR3 reads TGCAGTGCTCTCCGGACGGACCAAGAGACCCAGTACTTC. Translated: CSALRTDQETQYF.

This clonotype was observed a handful of times. V usage is TRBV27 and J usage is TRBJ2-7; D tentatively fits TRBD1 or TRBD2 (7 bases each). With 6 bases removed from V and 3 bases from J, the gap between germline ends came to 24 bases. Germline V lookup: CDR1 MNHEY, CDR2 SMNVEV (reference sequence). The CDR3 length is 17 residues. The CDR3 DNA sequence: TGTGCCAGCAGACCGACAGGGCGGGGGTTAGGGGGCTACGAGCAGTACTTC. Protein: CASRPTGRGLGGYEQYF.

This clonotype has just a few counts. The chain carries TRBV10-3 and TRBJ1-2, with a tentative D call TRBD1 (5 bases). The V end was cut by 7 bases, the J end by 4 bases, with 19 bases between. Germline assignment: CDR1 ENHRY and CDR2 SYGVKD. This CDR3 spans 15 amino acids. As DNA, the CDR3 is TGTGCCATCACCGAAAAGGCCCAGGGCATCTATGGCTACACCTTC. This translates into CAITEKAQGIYGYTF.

The V and J genes are TRBV6-5 and TRBJ1-1; 12 nucleotides line up with TRBD1. Trimming took 1 base from V and 1 from J; bases not matched to a gene: 4. CDR1 is MNHEY and CDR2 is SVGAGI in the germline V gene. The CDR3 runs to 17 residues. CDR3 sequence (DNA): TGTGCCAGCAGTTACTTGCCGGGACAGGGGGCGAACACTGAAGCTTTCTTT. Amino acid sequence: CASSYLPGQGANTEAFF.

The sample holds many counts of this clonotype. The chain links TRBV6-2 or TRBV6-3 to TRBJ2-1; D not resolved. Germline V CDR1 and CDR2: MNHEY, SVGEGT. This CDR3 is built from 13 residues. V was pared by 4 bases and J by 0 bases, with 4 bases between. For the CDR3, the DNA is TGTGCCAGCAGTTCGGCCTCCTACAATGAGCAGTTCTTC. Its translation: CASSSASYNEQFF.